This T cell receptor beta chain was obtained from a study of monozygotic twins with inflammatory bowel disease. TCRdb reprocessed the 5' RACE reads and stores each CDR3 protein as one record, lacking DNA. The listing contains approximately 400,000 distinct CDR3 sequences. There are 16 residues in the CDR3. CDR1 and CDR2 from the germline V gene are SGHRS and YFSETQ. This clonotype was sampled from a human donor with ulcerative colitis or Crohn's disease, or a healthy co-twin of an affected twin (not recorded which). Material: blood. V gene TRBV5-1 combines with J gene TRBJ2-2; TCRdb proposes TRBD2, but this gene call is untestable without DNA. CDR3 protein: CASSLVGTENTGELFF. Variable domain in full (rest from reference TRBV5-1 and TRBJ2-2): KAGVTQTPRYLIKTRGQQVTLSCSPISGHRSVSWYQQTPGQGLQFLFEYFSETQRNKGNFPGRFSGRQFSNSRSEMNVSTLELGDSALYLCASSLVGTENTGELFFGEGSRLTVL.